The 16 T cell receptor beta chains reported below all come from one sample, sequenced in a study of CXCR3-negative and CXCR3-positive naive CD8 T cells. With UMI labels, 5' RACE was used to prepare the TRB cDNA libraries. TCRdb reprocessed the 5' RACE reads and keeps a single row for each CDR3 protein, giving no DNA. Here the sample table reports over 100,000 distinct CDR3 sequences. Sequences were obtained from naive CXCR3- CD8+ T cells from blood. Subset meaning: CD45RO-CCR7+CD27+CD95- naive CD8+ T cells lacking CXCR3 (TNR3-). The receptors were sampled from a human donor in good health. Some clones in this sample may be carry-over from other donors' samples.

V and J are TRBV6-5 and TRBJ2-7. There are 12 residues in the CDR3. From germline, CDR1 is MNHEY and CDR2 SVGAGI. The CDR3 here is CASSLQNYEQYF.

J is TRBJ2-1 and V is TRBV6-5; TCRdb's assignment of TRBD1 cannot be checked, as there is no DNA. Germline values: CDR1 MNHEY, CDR2 SVGAGI. The CDR3 extends over 15 amino acids. This chain's CDR3 is CASSYLGQIYNEQFF.

The chain uses TRBV12-3 or TRBV12-4 and TRBJ2-1. This CDR3 spans 13 amino acids. CDR3 in amino acids: CASRINVYNEQFF.

The chain recombines TRBV27 with TRBJ2-1. The CDR3 loop spans 15 amino acids. Germline loops: CDR1 MNHEY, CDR2 SMNVEV (reference sequence). This CDR3 is CASSLAGDWYNEQFF.

The V and J genes are TRBV28 and TRBJ2-7; the TRBD1 assignment by TCRdb is unverifiable without DNA. This CDR3 comprises 16 residues. CDR1 MDHEN and CDR2 SYDVKM come from the germline V gene. The CDR3 protein is CASSSYIGTGTYEQYF.

The gene calls are TRBV28 and TRBJ2-3; TCRdb proposes TRBD2, but this gene call is untestable without DNA. The CDR3 sequence is 17 residues long. CDR1 and CDR2 (germline): MDHEN, SYDVKM. CDR3 region: CASSSNRLAVGTDTQYF.

The V and J genes are TRBV29-1 and TRBJ1-5; TCRdb designates TRBD1, a call that cannot be tested without DNA. Germline V CDR1 and CDR2: SQVTM, ANQGSEA. The length of the CDR3 is 14 residues. CDR3 in amino acids: CSVLTGGMDQPQHF.

The chain links TRBV10-3 to TRBJ2-1; TCRdb designates TRBD1, a call that cannot be tested without DNA. The CDR3 is 15 residues long. The germline CDR1 and CDR2 sequences are ENHRY and SYGVKD. This CDR3 is CAISDRDRGYNEQFF.

This chain connects TRBV15 to TRBJ2-5; TCRdb's assignment of TRBD1 cannot be checked, as there is no DNA. CDR1 and CDR2 from the germline V gene are LNHNV and YYDKDF (reference sequence). This CDR3 spans 15 amino acids. The CDR3 spells CATSIDREVGETQYF.

This rearrangement joins TRBV29-1 to TRBJ2-7; the D call of TRBD1 rests on TCRdb alone, since no DNA is present to check it. Germline V CDR1 and CDR2: SQVTM, ANQGSEA. The CDR3 runs to 12 residues. The CDR3 spells CSVGDRPYEQYF.

The chain joins TRBV3-1 to TRBJ2-5; TCRdb selects TRBD1, and the lack of DNA leaves this call unchecked. This CDR3 is built from 15 residues. Germline V CDR1 and CDR2: LGHDT, YNNKEL (reference sequence). The CDR3 is CASSQDRQGVETQYF.

This chain links TRBV11-2 with TRBJ2-3. Germline CDR1 SGHAT, CDR2 FQNNGV. The CDR3 totals 14 residues. The CDR3 here is CASSLWQSTDTQYF.

V and J are TRBV5-5 and TRBJ2-7. Germline V gene sequence: CDR1 SGHKS, CDR2 YYEKEE (reference sequence). The CDR3 sequence is 13 residues long. The CDR3 spells CASSLWLTYEQYF.

CDR3 region: CASSLTASTEAFF. The chain combines TRBV4-3 with TRBJ1-1. The CDR3 covers 13 residues. The germline V gene has CDR1 LGHNA and CDR2 YSLEER.

The CDR3 region is CASSQDRQTAFF. The chain links TRBV4-3 to TRBJ1-1. The length of the CDR3 is 12 residues. The germline gives CDR1 LGHNA, CDR2 YSLEER.

The genes are TRBV6-5 and TRBJ2-7; TCRdb's D call, TRBD1, is unchecked because there is no DNA. Per the germline V gene, CDR1 is MNHEY and CDR2 is SVGAGI. This CDR3 contains 18 residues. The CDR3 here is CASSYRGATGAPSHEQYF.